The T cell receptor (beta chain) under discussion was sequenced for a study of cytomegalovirus exposure and HLA in healthy donors. The PCR ran on 60 Vbeta and 13 Jbeta primers. Here immunoSEQ multiplex PCR was the method, and the copy in TCRdb shows in-frame clones only, minus some. The repertoire holds approximately 150,000 clones, with approximately 71% as singletons. This clone was recorded only once. The donors comprised healthy bone marrow donors. The sequence was collected from a man aged 45-60 years in good health and CMV-seronegative. The sequencing sample was made of PBMCs.

CDR3 nucleotides: TGCAGCGTTGCCCCCAGGGGCACAGATACGCAGTATTTT. It yields the protein CSVAPRGTDTQYF. The V call is TRBV29-1, the J call TRBJ2-3, with D tentatively TRBD1 (5 bases). The V end was cut by 4 bases, the J end by 1 base, with 9 bases between. This CDR3 is 13 amino acids long. CDR1 is SQVTM, CDR2 ANQGSEA, per germline.